The sequence of this T cell receptor (beta chain) was determined in a study of blood T cell repertoires in COVID-19. Overall study context: PBMCs, B-cell-depleted T cells, or T cells provided the cDNA or gDNA that made up the material.

Per the study methods: Reference gene primer amplification yielded estimated nucleated cell counts. Assay used: immunoSEQ multiplex PCR; TCRdb lists only in-frame clones, some missing. Clone size and the V and J calls come from that table; the DNA yielded D and trimming. The sample lists approximately 46,000 clones; about 87% were seen once. The source of this sequence is a human donor in a cohort sampled during active COVID-19. Sequenced: peripheral blood.

The chain's CDR3 is CASSPQGAYGYTF. The CDR3 nucleotides read TGTGCCAGCTCACCCCAGGGGGCTTACGGCTACACCTTC. V gene TRBV18 combines with J gene TRBJ1-2; 8 bases are a match to TRBD1. This CDR3 contains 13 residues. V lost 3 bases, J lost 8 bases, and 5 bases stayed unmatched. The germline CDR1 and CDR2 sequences are KGHSH and LQKENI. The complete variable domain, with remaining parts taken from reference TRBV18 and TRBJ1-2, reads NAGVMQNPRHLVRRRGQEARLRCSPMKGHSHVYWYRQLPEEGLKFMVYLQKENIIDESGMPKERFSAEFPKEGPSILRIQQVVRGDSAAYFCASSPQGAYGYTFGSGTRLTVV.